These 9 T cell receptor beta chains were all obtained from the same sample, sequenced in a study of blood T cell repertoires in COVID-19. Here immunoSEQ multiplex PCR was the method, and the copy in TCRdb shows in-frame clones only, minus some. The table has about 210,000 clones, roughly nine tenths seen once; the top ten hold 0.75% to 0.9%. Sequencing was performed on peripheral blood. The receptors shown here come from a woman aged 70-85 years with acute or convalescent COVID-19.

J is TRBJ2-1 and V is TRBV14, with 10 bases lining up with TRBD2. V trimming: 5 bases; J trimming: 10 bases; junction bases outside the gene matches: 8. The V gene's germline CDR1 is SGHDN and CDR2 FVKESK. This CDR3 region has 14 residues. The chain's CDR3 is CASSLAGGGVEQFF. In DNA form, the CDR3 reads TGTGCCAGCAGCTTAGCGGGAGGAGGGGTCGAGCAGTTCTTC. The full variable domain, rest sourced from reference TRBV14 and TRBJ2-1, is EAGVTQFPSHSVIEKGQTVTLRCDPISGHDNLYWYRRVMGKEIKFLLHFVKESKQDESGMPNNRFLAERTGGTYSTLKVQPAELEDSGVYFCASSLAGGGVEQFFGPGTRLTVL.

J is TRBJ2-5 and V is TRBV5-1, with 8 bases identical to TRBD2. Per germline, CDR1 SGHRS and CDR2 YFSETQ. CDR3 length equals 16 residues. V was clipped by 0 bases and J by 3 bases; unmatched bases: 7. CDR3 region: CASSLGPSGYEETQYF. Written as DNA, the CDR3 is TGCGCCAGCAGCTTGGGGCCTAGCGGGTATGAAGAGACCCAGTACTTC. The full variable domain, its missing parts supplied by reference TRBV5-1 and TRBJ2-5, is KAGVTQTPRYLIKTRGQQVTLSCSPISGHRSVSWYQQTPGQGLQFLFEYFSETQRNKGNFPGRFSGRQFSNSRSEMNVSTLELGDSALYLCASSLGPSGYEETQYFGPGTRLLVL.

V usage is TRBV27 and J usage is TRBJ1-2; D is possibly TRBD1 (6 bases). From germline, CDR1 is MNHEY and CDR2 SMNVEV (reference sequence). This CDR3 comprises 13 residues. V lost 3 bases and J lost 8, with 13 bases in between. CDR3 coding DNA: TGTGCCAGCAGTTTTGGGGGCAGGGGCGGCTACACCTTC. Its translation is CASSFGGRGGYTF.

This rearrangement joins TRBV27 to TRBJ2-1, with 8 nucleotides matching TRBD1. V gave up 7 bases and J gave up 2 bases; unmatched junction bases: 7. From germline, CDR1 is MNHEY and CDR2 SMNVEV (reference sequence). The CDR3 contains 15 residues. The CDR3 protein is CASTLDRAPYNEQFF. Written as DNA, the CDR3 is TGTGCCAGCACCTTGGACAGGGCCCCCTACAATGAGCAGTTCTTC.

CDR3 residues: CASSEVSVGTGGKNIQYF. The CDR3 DNA follows: TGTGCCAGCAGTGAAGTCAGTGTAGGGACAGGAGGCAAAAACATTCAGTACTTC. The chain has TRBV6-1 and TRBJ2-4, with TRBD1 identical over 8 bases. The CDR3 spans 18 residues. CDR1 MNHNS and CDR2 SASEGT come from the germline V gene. The V segment lost 1 base and the J segment 3 bases; nucleotides outside the gene matches: 11.

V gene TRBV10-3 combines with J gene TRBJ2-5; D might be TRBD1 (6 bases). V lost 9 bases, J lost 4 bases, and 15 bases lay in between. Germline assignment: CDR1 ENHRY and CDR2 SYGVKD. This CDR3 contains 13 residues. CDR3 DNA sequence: TGTGCCATAACCGGACAGCAAGGAGAGACCCAGTACTTC. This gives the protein CAITGQQGETQYF.

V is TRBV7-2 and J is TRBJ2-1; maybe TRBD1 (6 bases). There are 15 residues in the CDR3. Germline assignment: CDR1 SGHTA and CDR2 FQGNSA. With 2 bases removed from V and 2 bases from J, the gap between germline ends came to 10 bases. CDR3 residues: CASSLSQGPYNEQFF. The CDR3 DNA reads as TGTGCCAGCAGCTTATCACAGGGCCCCTACAATGAGCAGTTCTTC.

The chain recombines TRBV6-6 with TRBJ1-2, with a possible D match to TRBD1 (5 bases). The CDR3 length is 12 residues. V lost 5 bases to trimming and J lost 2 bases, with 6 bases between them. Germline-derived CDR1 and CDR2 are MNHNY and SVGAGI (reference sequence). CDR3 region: CASSRQNYGYTF. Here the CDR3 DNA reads TGTGCCAGCAGTAGACAGAACTATGGCTACACCTTC.

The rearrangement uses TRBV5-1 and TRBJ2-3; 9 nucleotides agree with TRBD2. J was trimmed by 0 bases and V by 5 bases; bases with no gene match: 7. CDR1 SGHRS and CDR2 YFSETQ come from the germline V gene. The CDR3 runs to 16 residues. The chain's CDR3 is CASSFQTSGSTDTQYF. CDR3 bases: TGCGCCAGCAGTTTCCAGACTAGCGGAAGCACAGATACGCAGTATTTT.